The 32 T cell receptor beta chains below were found in one sample sequenced in a study of blood T cell repertoires in COVID-19 (dated by TCRdb to about 2020). The receptor library was made with the immunoSEQ multiplex PCR assay. TCRdb mirrors the immuneACCESS table, restricted to in-frame sequences. Some clones are absent from its copies; in checked studies, under half trace to an unresolved V gene, and the reason for the others is unknown. The table for this sample lists approximately 93,000 clones; 74% of them were counted only once. 3.9% of the sample is held by the ten biggest clonotypes. Sequencing was done on a sample of peripheral blood. All receptors derive from a man aged 65 to 79 with COVID-19, enrolled during active disease.

The rearrangement uses TRBV7-3 and TRBJ1-2, with 11 nucleotides matching TRBD1. With 6 bases clipped from V and 4 bases from J, the junction kept 10 bases outside the gene matches. Germline CDR1 is SGHTA and CDR2 is FQGTGA. The CDR3 contains 16 residues. In DNA, the CDR3 is TGTGCCAGCAGTCCGGACAGGGGGCGCCGGGGCTATGGCTACACCTTC. Amino acids: CASSPDRGRRGYGYTF.

Here the CDR3 DNA reads TGTGCCAGCAGCTTGTTAGCGGCGGGAGGCTACAATGAGCAGTTCTTC. Protein: CASSLLAAGGYNEQFF. The genes are TRBV5-4 and TRBJ2-1, with 8 nucleotides matching TRBD2. This CDR3 contains 16 residues. From germline, CDR1 is SGHNT and CDR2 YYREEE (reference sequence). Trimming took 1 base from V and 3 from J; bases not matched to a gene: 6.

This clone appeared many times. This chain connects TRBV12-3 or TRBV12-4 to TRBJ1-5, with TRBD1 matching 9 bases. J gave up 5 bases and V 4 bases, and 0 bases lay outside the gene matches. The CDR3 covers 13 residues. DNA of the CDR3: TGTGCCAGCAGTTGGGACAGGGATCAGCCCCAGCATTTT. Protein product: CASSWDRDQPQHF.

This clone was picked up many times. The chain combines TRBV12-2 with TRBJ1-2; the listed D gene, TRBD1, was not tested against the DNA. TRBV12-2 corresponds to a pseudogene. The CDR3 totals 17 residues. CDR3 sequence: CASRFQGWFGWFRGYTF. CDR3 bases: TGTGCAAGTCGCTTTCAGGGTTGGTTCGGTTGGTTCAGGGGCTACACCTTC.

The chain links TRBV27 to TRBJ2-7; the match to TRBD1 covers 10 bases. CDR1 and CDR2 (germline): MNHEY, SMNVEV (reference sequence). J lost 6 bases, V lost 1 base, and 6 bases had no gene match. The CDR3 length is 15 residues. DNA for the CDR3: TGTGCCAGCAGTTTATACCAAAGGACAGGGGGCGAGCAGTACTTC. It codes for CASSLYQRTGGEQYF.

The V call is TRBV15, the J call TRBJ1-1; possible D gene TRBD1, 5 bases. CDR3 size: 13 residues. In germline, CDR1 is LNHNV, CDR2 YYDKDF (reference sequence). Trimming removed 0 bases from V and 5 bases from J, with 7 bases in between. The CDR3 here is CATSRDPGTEAFF. The CDR3 bases are TGTGCCACCAGCAGAGATCCAGGGACTGAAGCTTTCTTT.

The V gene is TRBV6-5, the J gene TRBJ2-2, with D perhaps TRBD2 (6 bases). The CDR3 extends over 15 amino acids. The V end was cut by 0 bases, the J end by 11 bases, with 16 bases between. CDR1 is MNHEY and CDR2 is SVGAGI in the germline V gene. The CDR3 protein is CASSYSPLGGGELFF. DNA for the CDR3: TGTGCCAGCAGTTACTCGCCCCTGGGGGGTGGCGAGCTGTTTTTT.

V usage is TRBV6-2 or TRBV6-3 and J usage is TRBJ1-2, with D perhaps TRBD1 (5 bases). Deletions cut 2 bases from V and 3 bases from J, with 7 bases between. Germline V gene sequence: CDR1 MNHEY, CDR2 SVGEGT. The CDR3 has 13 residues. The CDR3 reads CASSYGADYGYTF. DNA of the CDR3: TGTGCCAGCAGTTACGGGGCGGACTATGGCTACACCTTC.

The genes are TRBV5-4 and TRBJ2-4, with D unresolved. Germline V gene lookup returns CDR1 SGHNT and CDR2 YYREEE (reference sequence). This CDR3 is built from 13 residues. Trimming pared 1 base from V and 6 bases from J, leaving 8 bases between. As DNA, the CDR3 is TGTGCCAGCAGCTTGTGGGCTGTAAACATTCAGTACTTC. The encoded protein is CASSLWAVNIQYF.

This clone was seen only a few times. The V and J genes are TRBV24-1 and TRBJ2-3; D perhaps matches TRBD1 (7 bases). CDR1 is KGHDR and CDR2 is SFDVKD in the germline V gene. The CDR3 has 14 residues. V was clipped by 7 bases and J by 2 bases, with 12 bases between them. As DNA, the CDR3 is TGTGCCACCAGGGGGGGACAGATCACAGATACGCAGTATTTT. Amino acids: CATRGGQITDTQYF.

The chain combines TRBV5-6 with TRBJ1-2; D is uncertain. Germline loops: CDR1 SGHDT, CDR2 YYEEEE. With 2 bases removed from V and 4 bases from J, the gap between germline ends came to 24 bases. This CDR3 contains 18 residues. DNA for the CDR3: TGTGCCAGCAGCTTTAAGGCGAACTACATACCCGCCCTCTATGGCTACACCTTC. It yields the protein CASSFKANYIPALYGYTF.

A few counts support this clone. The genes are TRBV5-4 and TRBJ1-1; TRBD1 matches 7 bases. After removal of 4 bases from V and 9 bases from J, the junction contained 6 bases not matched to a gene. CDR3 size: 12 residues. Germline V lookup: CDR1 SGHNT, CDR2 YYREEE (reference sequence). The chain's CDR3 is CASSHWDSQAFF. For the CDR3, the DNA is TGTGCCAGCAGCCATTGGGACAGCCAAGCTTTCTTT.

The chain combines TRBV11-2 with TRBJ1-4; D possibly corresponds to TRBD1 (5 bases). CDR1 and CDR2 from the germline V gene are SGHAT and FQNNGV. The CDR3 covers 15 residues. Trimming took 5 bases from V and 12 from J, leaving 22 bases between them. This CDR3 reads CASSHPGTRDKELFF. The CDR3 DNA is TGTGCCAGCAGCCACCCCGGGACTCGAGATAAAGAACTGTTTTTT. Complete variable domain (other parts from reference TRBV11-2 and TRBJ1-4): EAGVAQSPRYKIIEKRQSVAFWCNPISGHATLYWYQQILGQGPKLLIQFQNNGVVDDSQLPKDRFSAERLKGVDSTLKIQPAKLEDSAVYLCASSHPGTRDKELFFGSGTQLSVL.

This clone occurred once. V usage is TRBV3-1 (or the pseudogene TRBV3-2) and J usage is TRBJ2-3; TRBD2 matches at 7 bases. The germline V gene has CDR1 LGHDT and CDR2 YNNKEL (reference sequence). J was trimmed by 0 bases and V by 5 bases; bases with no gene match: 5. The CDR3 covers 15 residues. The CDR3 region has the DNA TGTGCCAGCAGCGCCGGGACTATAAGCACAGATACGCAGTATTTT. It specifies CASSAGTISTDTQYF.

The V call is TRBV12-3 or TRBV12-4, the J call TRBJ2-2; 7 bases are a match to TRBD1. V was clipped by 8 bases and J by 5 bases; unmatched bases: 5. The CDR3 is 13 residues long. CDR3 amino acids: CASWGQRTGELFF. The CDR3 DNA follows: TGTGCCAGCTGGGGACAGCGAACCGGGGAGCTGTTTTTT.

The chain couples TRBV24-1 to TRBJ2-5; D perhaps matches TRBD1 (6 bases). The CDR3 covers 18 residues. V lost 3 bases and J 3 bases, leaving 22 bases between the germline ends. Germline loops: CDR1 KGHDR, CDR2 SFDVKD. The CDR3 DNA sequence: TGTGCCACCAGTGATCCAGGGGCGAGGATCGGTAAGAAAGAGACCCAGTACTTC. Translation: CATSDPGARIGKKETQYF.

The gene calls are TRBV4-2 and TRBJ1-2; D call uncertain. Trimming removed 0 bases at V and 1 base at J, with 21 bases between. This CDR3 has 19 residues. Germline V gene data show CDR1 as LGHNA and CDR2 as YNFKEQ. CDR3 loop: CASSQDIRRPQEGNYGYTF. The CDR3 bases are TGTGCCAGCAGCCAAGATATAAGGAGACCTCAAGAGGGTAACTATGGCTACACCTTC.

J is TRBJ1-6 and V is TRBV19, with D maybe TRBD1 (5 bases). The CDR3 covers 15 residues. Trimming took 6 bases from V and 9 from J, leaving 18 bases between them. Germline assignment: CDR1 LNHDA and CDR2 SQIVND (reference sequence). Written as DNA, the CDR3 is TGTGCCAGTAGCCGCGAGCGGGACGTTCGTTCACCCCTCCACTTT. Amino acid sequence: CASSRERDVRSPLHF.

The chain is built from TRBV7-9 and TRBJ1-1; D gene unclear. This CDR3 comprises 13 residues. Trimming pared 3 bases from V and 5 bases from J, leaving 10 bases between. The V gene's germline CDR1 is SEHNR and CDR2 FQNEAQ (reference sequence). In DNA, the CDR3 is TGTGCCAGCAGCTTTCGGGGTGGGACTGAAGCTTTCTTT. The encoded protein is CASSFRGGTEAFF.

V gene TRBV10-3 combines with J gene TRBJ1-6; D possibly corresponds to TRBD1 (5 bases). The germline gives CDR1 ENHRY, CDR2 SYGVKD. The CDR3 has 17 amino acids. V was clipped by 4 bases and J by 0 bases, with 13 bases between them. CDR3 nucleotides: TGTGCCATCAGTGGTGACCGGGGGAGCTCCTATAATTCACCCCTCCACTTT. Encoded protein: CAISGDRGSSYNSPLHF.

The chain uses TRBV14 and TRBJ2-1; 7 bases are shared with TRBD2. Trimming removed 3 bases from V and 0 bases from J; junction bases left unmatched: 8. The germline gives CDR1 SGHDN, CDR2 FVKESK. This CDR3 has 17 amino acids. The CDR3 DNA is TGTGCCAGCAGCCATCTACTAGCGTCGAGCTCCTACAATGAGCAGTTCTTC. Amino acid sequence: CASSHLLASSSYNEQFF. The variable domain in full, completed from reference TRBV14 and TRBJ2-1, reads EAGVTQFPSHSVIEKGQTVTLRCDPISGHDNLYWYRRVMGKEIKFLLHFVKESKQDESGMPNNRFLAERTGGTYSTLKVQPAELEDSGVYFCASSHLLASSSYNEQFFGPGTRLTVL.

This sequence joins TRBV4-1 and TRBJ1-5; D call uncertain. The CDR3 is 12 amino acids. Germline assignment: CDR1 MGHRA and CDR2 YSYEKL. Trimming removed 0 bases from V and 10 bases from J, with 7 bases in between. The CDR3 nucleotides are TGCGCCAGCAGCCAAGAAGGAGGACCCCAGCATTTT. This encodes CASSQEGGPQHF.

The chain carries TRBV28 and TRBJ1-2; 7 bases match TRBD1. V shed 6 bases, J shed 2 bases, and the junction held 6 bases outside the gene matches. Looked up from germline, CDR1 is MDHEN and CDR2 is SYDVKM. CDR3 length: 14 amino acids. The CDR3 DNA sequence: TGTGCCAGCAGCAAGACAGGGCGGAACTATGGCTACACCTTC. Its translation: CASSKTGRNYGYTF.

This clone was seen a few times. The junction departs from germline at one end; a sequencing error may be responsible. This chain joins TRBV6-1 and TRBJ1-5; the D gene is possibly TRBD1 (5 bases). Germline values: CDR1 MNHNS, CDR2 SASEGT. The CDR3 runs 14 residues. CDR3 nucleotides: TGTGCCAGCAGTCAAGCCGGGGGGAGTCAGCCCCAGCATTTT. Its translation: CASSQAGGSQPQHF.

The chain combines TRBV30 with TRBJ2-7; a weak D match, TRBD2 (6 bases). Trimming shortened V by 3 bases and J by 5 bases, and 17 bases separated the two germline ends. The CDR3 has 14 residues. CDR1 is GTSNPN, CDR2 SVGIG, per germline (reference sequence). The CDR3 sequence is CAWRRLAFNHEQYF. DNA of the CDR3: TGTGCCTGGAGGAGGCTAGCGTTTAACCACGAGCAGTACTTC.

The V and J genes are TRBV10-3 and TRBJ1-4, with D tentatively TRBD1 (5 bases). Germline-derived CDR1 and CDR2 are ENHRY and SYGVKD. The V and J ends lost 6 bases and 8 bases respectively, with 16 bases between them. The CDR3 has 14 residues. The CDR3 nucleotides read TGTGCCATCAGCCACCGGGACTCGAGAGAAAAACTGTTTTTT. Translated, it gives CAISHRDSREKLFF.

J is TRBJ2-7 and V is TRBV11-3, with 7 bases aligning to TRBD2. The CDR3 is 14 amino acids. The V segment lost 4 bases and the J segment 5 bases; nucleotides outside the gene matches: 8. Germline V gives CDR1 SGHNT, CDR2 YENEEA. Written as DNA, the CDR3 is TGTGCCAGCAGCTCTACCGGGACTACCGACGAGCAGTACTTC. Translation gives CASSSTGTTDEQYF.

The V call is TRBV7-2, the J call TRBJ1-1; D may be TRBD1 (5 bases). The CDR3 extends over 13 amino acids. V was shortened by 3 bases and J by 5 bases, with 10 bases between the two germline ends. CDR1 SGHTA and CDR2 FQGNSA come from the germline V gene. This CDR3 reads CASSFQGGTEAFF. The CDR3 bases are TGTGCCAGCAGCTTCCAGGGTGGGACTGAAGCTTTCTTT.

This clone was observed at least ten times. V and J are TRBV2 and TRBJ2-2, with D possibly TRBD1 on 6 matching bases. This CDR3 spans 13 amino acids. CDR1 is SNHLY, CDR2 FYNNEI, per germline. Trimming pared 7 bases from V and 1 base from J, leaving 7 bases between. The CDR3 is CASTQGNTGELFF. The CDR3 region has the DNA TGTGCCAGCACACAGGGGAACACCGGGGAGCTGTTTTTT.

This clone has only a few counts. V is TRBV10-3 and J is TRBJ2-5, with D maybe TRBD1 (6 bases). Trimming took 8 bases from V and 5 from J, leaving 15 bases between them. Per germline, CDR1 ENHRY and CDR2 SYGVKD. The CDR3 totals 13 residues. The CDR3 region is CAIQAQGSETQYF. In DNA, the CDR3 is TGTGCCATCCAAGCGCAGGGGAGCGAGACCCAGTACTTC.

This clone was recorded only once. This chain uses TRBV7-2 with TRBJ2-2; TRBD2 matches 7 bases. Unmatched junction bases numbered 5, after V lost 3 bases and J lost 7 bases. Germline CDR1 reads SGHTA; CDR2 reads FQGNSA. CDR3 length: 14 residues. CDR3 region: CASSLSGAGGELFF. In nucleotides, the CDR3 is TGTGCCAGCAGCTTGAGCGGGGCGGGCGGGGAGCTGTTTTTT. Together with reference TRBV7-2 and TRBJ2-2, the CDR3 gives the full variable domain: GAGVSQSPSNKVTEKGKDVELRCDPISGHTALYWYRQSLGQGLEFLIYFQGNSAPDKSGLPSDRFSAERTGGSVSTLTIQRTQQEDSAVYLCASSLSGAGGELFFGEGSRLTVL.

The chain uses TRBV6-5 and TRBJ2-7; D possibly corresponds to TRBD2 (6 bases). Trimming took 2 bases from V and 4 from J, leaving 15 bases between them. CDR1 is MNHEY and CDR2 is SVGAGI in the germline V gene. The CDR3 loop spans 15 amino acids. In nucleotides, the CDR3 is TGTGCCAGCAGTTACGGGACTCCGGTATTGTACGAGCAGTACTTC. It yields the protein CASSYGTPVLYEQYF.